These 27 T cell receptor beta chains originate from one sample sequenced in a study of T cells in Graves' hyperthyroidism and ophthalmopathy. Amplification yielded TCR beta CDR3 regions, with RNA transcripts as the source. First-round RT-PCR targeting the TCR CDR3 was performed with the HTBI primer set. TCRdb ran MiXCR on the multiplex PCR reads and lists one entry per CDR3 protein. The sample consists of 200,000 or so distinct CDR3 sequences, roughly a sixth of them appearing once. The sample consisted of blood. Source of these receptors: a woman aged 45-59 years with Graves' hyperthyroidism.

This chain connects TRBV10-2 to TRBJ2-5, with 14 bases fitting TRBD2. CDR3 length equals 18 residues. CDR1 is WSHSY and CDR2 is SAAADI in the germline V gene. After removal of 4 bases from V and 4 bases from J, the junction contained 11 bases not matched to a gene. The DNA of the CDR3 is TGCGCCAGCAGTGCTACAGGGACTAGCGGGAGTCGGCTAGAGACCCAGTACTTC. This translates into CASSATGTSGSRLETQYF.

This clonotype showed up many times. The V and J genes are TRBV6-1 and TRBJ1-2, with a weak D call TRBD1 (5 bases). Germline CDR1 reads MNHNS; CDR2 reads SASEGT. V lost 7 bases and J lost 4, with 13 bases in between. The CDR3 extends over 13 amino acids. The chain's CDR3 is CASNRGVGYGYTF. DNA for the CDR3: TGTGCCAGCAACCGGGGGGTTGGCTATGGCTACACCTTC.

This clonotype came up many times. The rearrangement joins TRBV5-1 to TRBJ1-2; no clear D gene. The CDR3 covers 14 residues. The germline V gene has CDR1 SGHRS and CDR2 YFSETQ. Between the trimmed V and J ends, which lost 3 bases and 5 bases, there was a span of 14 bases. This chain's CDR3 is CASSSEGAGYGYTF. CDR3 bases: TGCGCCAGCAGCTCGGAAGGAGCGGGATATGGCTACACCTTC.

In its sample, this clonotype was seen many times. V usage is TRBV3-1 and J usage is TRBJ1-2; 7 bases map to TRBD1. CDR3 length: 16 amino acids. Germline V CDR1 and CDR2: LGHDT, YNNKEL (reference sequence). J was trimmed by 4 bases and V by 1 base; bases with no gene match: 9. The CDR3 DNA reads TGTGCCAGCAGCCAAGGTGAATTACAGGGGTCCTATGGCTACACCTTC. It translates to CASSQGELQGSYGYTF. Full variable domain (remainder filled in from reference TRBV3-1 and TRBJ1-2): DTAVSQTPKYLVTQMGNDKSIKCEQNLGHDTMYWYKQDSKKFLKIMFSYNNKELIINETVPNRFSPKSPDKAHLNLHINSLELGDSAVYFCASSQGELQGSYGYTFGSGTRLTVV.

This clonotype was counted ten times or more. The chain links TRBV15 to TRBJ2-1, with D perhaps TRBD1 (5 bases). Germline assignment: CDR1 LNHNV and CDR2 YYDKDF (reference sequence). There are 14 residues in the CDR3. V dropped 0 bases and J dropped 13 bases, with 16 bases sitting between them. The CDR3 sequence is CATSREDTPIDQFF. The CDR3 DNA sequence: TGTGCCACCAGCAGAGAGGACACCCCTATCGACCAGTTCTTC.

This chain joins TRBV12-5 and TRBJ1-3; tentatively, D is TRBD1 (5 bases). The CDR3 consists of 16 residues. Looked up from germline, CDR1 is LGHNT and CDR2 is FRNRAP. The ends were cut back, 6 bases at V and 0 bases at J, with 15 bases in the middle. CDR3 residues: CASGYGTEYSGNTIYF. CDR3 sequence (DNA): TGTGCTAGTGGCTATGGGACGGAATACTCTGGAAACACCATATATTTT.

The V call is TRBV19, the J call TRBJ2-3; D not resolved. V was clipped by 6 bases and J by 2 bases, with 9 bases between them. Per the germline V gene, CDR1 is LNHDA and CDR2 is SQIVND (reference sequence). There are 13 residues in the CDR3. CDR3 residues: CASSPADTDTQYF. The DNA for the CDR3 is TGTGCCAGTAGCCCCGCGGACACAGATACGCAGTATTTT.

This clonotype was counted many times. The chain recombines TRBV11-3 with TRBJ2-4, with 8 bases aligning to TRBD1. CDR1 SGHNT and CDR2 YENEEA come from the germline V gene. The junction had 11 bases not matched to a gene; V was cut back by 5 bases and J by 2 bases. The CDR3 loop spans 17 amino acids. CDR3 coding DNA: TGTGCCAGCAGCGCCCGACCGGGACAGGTTACCAAAAACATTCAGTACTTC. Translation gives CASSARPGQVTKNIQYF.

The gene calls are TRBV5-1 and TRBJ2-2, with TRBD2 as a possible D gene (6 bases). Trimming shortened V by 2 bases and J by 3 bases, and 14 bases separated the two germline ends. CDR1 and CDR2 from the germline V gene are SGHRS and YFSETQ. The CDR3 covers 16 residues. The CDR3, as DNA: TGCGCCAGCAGCTTAGACCCGGGGGACTACACCGGGGAGCTGTTTTTT. This codes for CASSLDPGDYTGELFF.

This clonotype occurred many times. The chain recombines TRBV6-2 or TRBV6-3 with TRBJ2-1; 11 positions match TRBD2. Germline CDR1 MNHEY, CDR2 SVGEGT. Trimming removed 0 bases from V and 12 bases from J; junction bases left unmatched: 7. The CDR3 sequence is 15 residues long. The CDR3: CASSYSSLAGGGQFF. In DNA form, the CDR3 reads TGTGCCAGCAGTTACTCGAGCCTAGCGGGAGGAGGGCAGTTCTTC.

This clonotype was recorded many times. The J gene is TRBJ2-7, the V gene TRBV10-2, with TRBD1 matching over 8 bases. After removal of 2 bases from V and 7 bases from J, the junction contained 4 bases not matched to a gene. Per the germline V gene, CDR1 is WSHSY and CDR2 is SAAADI. The CDR3 loop spans 13 amino acids. The CDR3 protein is CASSEETGGEQYF. CDR3 bases: TGCGCCAGCAGTGAGGAAACAGGGGGAGAGCAGTACTTC.

There are a few counts of this clonotype. It may be a read error: a sequence one base away is much more abundant. The chain joins TRBV29-1 to TRBJ2-3, with D possibly TRBD2 on 6 matching bases. Germline V gives CDR1 SQVTM, CDR2 ANQGSEA. This CDR3 has 15 amino acids. CDR3: CSVNFGSKSTNTQYF. The DNA of the CDR3 is TGCAGCGTTAATTTCGGGAGCAAGAGCACAAATACGCAGTATTTT.

This chain uses TRBV29-1 with TRBJ2-5; D uncertain. This CDR3 has 12 amino acids. Germline V lookup: CDR1 SQVTM, CDR2 ANQGSEA. V lost 1 base, J lost 7 bases, and 10 bases lay in between. The CDR3 DNA follows: TGCAGCGTTGAAGCAGAAGTCCGGACCCAGTACTTC. It encodes CSVEAEVRTQYF.

Regarding this clonotype: One end of the junction fails to match germline, which may point to a read error. The chain couples TRBV7-7 to TRBJ2-5; 8 bases are a match to TRBD2. The CDR3 totals 12 residues. The germline CDR1 and CDR2 sequences are SSHAT and FNYEAQ (reference sequence). CDR3 DNA sequence: TGTGCTAGCAGCGGGGGCTCTCCGACCCAGTACTTC. As protein: CASSGGSPTQYF.

The rearrangement uses TRBV6-5 and TRBJ2-1; 9 nucleotides agree with TRBD2. Germline V gene data show CDR1 as MNHEY and CDR2 as SVGAGI. Trimming at V came to 2 bases and at J to 5 bases, leaving 4 bases not matched to a gene. CDR3 size: 15 residues. The CDR3, as DNA: TGTGCCAGCAGTTACGAGGCGGGAGGGAACAATGAGCAGTTCTTC. This encodes CASSYEAGGNNEQFF.

This clonotype was seen ten or more times. The rearrangement links TRBV11-2 to TRBJ1-1; 7 bases match TRBD1. There are 15 residues in the CDR3. The germline V gene encodes CDR1 SGHAT and CDR2 FQNNGV. The J segment lost 4 bases and the V segment lost 5 bases, leaving 10 bases of the junction unmatched. CDR3 in amino acids: CASSPERQGGTEAFF. In DNA, the CDR3 is TGTGCCAGCAGCCCCGAGCGACAGGGTGGCACTGAAGCTTTCTTT.

This clonotype was observed a handful of times. The chain joins TRBV7-6 to TRBJ1-5; tentative D call: TRBD1 (6 bases). Deletions cut 1 base from V and 7 bases from J, with 14 bases between. The CDR3 totals 15 residues. The germline CDR1 and CDR2 sequences are SGHVS and FNYEAQ. In DNA, the CDR3 is TGTGCCAGCAGCTTAGGGGGGGGCAGAGGGCAGCCCCAGCATTTT. It encodes CASSLGGGRGQPQHF.

V and J are TRBV7-9 and TRBJ2-6; D assignment may be TRBD1 or TRBD2 (5 bases each). The germline CDR1 and CDR2 sequences are SEHNR and FQNEAQ (reference sequence). This CDR3 region has 15 residues. Trimming shortened V by 8 bases and J by 4 bases, and 15 bases separated the two germline ends. Here the CDR3 reads CASSQRGVGANVLTF. The CDR3 DNA follows: TGTGCCAGCTCTCAGAGAGGGGTCGGGGCCAACGTCCTGACTTTC.

This clonotype was seen ten or more times. Mismatch with germline at one junction end may stem from a read error. This chain connects TRBV30 to TRBJ1-1; the D gene is possibly TRBD1 (6 bases). This CDR3 has 13 residues. Per germline, CDR1 GTSNPN and CDR2 SVGIG (reference sequence). The CDR3 protein is CARSGGGGTEAFF. The CDR3, as DNA: TGTGCCCGGAGTGGTGGGGGCGGGACTGAAGCTTTCTTT.

This clonotype was seen a few times. The chain uses TRBV5-1 and TRBJ1-2; TRBD1 matches at 9 bases. Looked up from germline, CDR1 is SGHRS and CDR2 is YFSETQ. This CDR3 is built from 14 residues. J was trimmed by 6 bases and V by 0 bases; bases with no gene match: 3. The CDR3 DNA is TGCGCCAGCAGCTTGGCCGGGACAGGGAATGGCTACACCTTC. This translates into CASSLAGTGNGYTF.

The gene calls are TRBV30 and TRBJ2-3, with D maybe TRBD2 (5 bases). CDR3 size: 13 residues. Germline V gene sequence: CDR1 GTSNPN, CDR2 SVGIG (reference sequence). V was cut by 7 bases and J by 2 bases, with 13 bases left in between. The CDR3 sequence is CAFFGENTDTQYF. The CDR3 region has the DNA TGTGCCTTCTTTGGGGAGAACACAGATACGCAGTATTTT.

Many counts were recorded for this clonotype. V gene TRBV9 combines with J gene TRBJ1-1; no clear D. Germline V CDR1 and CDR2: SGDLS, YYNGEE. Deletions cut 0 bases from V and 0 bases from J, with 9 bases between. This CDR3 spans 15 amino acids. Written as DNA, the CDR3 is TGTGCCAGCAGCGTAGCTAACAGCATGAACACTGAAGCTTTCTTT. Translated, it gives CASSVANSMNTEAFF.

Many counts were recorded for this clonotype. The chain has TRBV6-1 and TRBJ2-1; D assignment may be TRBD1 or TRBD2 (6 bases each). Trimming pared 6 bases from V and 7 bases from J, leaving 19 bases between. The CDR3 contains 15 residues. From germline, CDR1 is MNHNS and CDR2 SASEGT. Here the CDR3 reads CASSEQGRGSNEQFF. The CDR3 DNA is TGTGCCAGCAGCGAGCAGGGGCGGGGAAGTAATGAGCAGTTCTTC.

The CDR3 sequence: CASRTDRGNTGELFF. As DNA, the CDR3 is TGTGCCAGCCGAACAGACAGGGGGAACACCGGGGAGCTGTTTTTT. The chain is built from TRBV5-4 and TRBJ2-2, with 8 bases that match TRBD1. The CDR3 spans 15 residues. Unmatched junction bases numbered 6, after V lost 7 bases and J lost 1 base. Germline V gene sequence: CDR1 SGHNT, CDR2 YYREEE (reference sequence).

This clonotype showed up many times. The chain uses TRBV20-1 and TRBJ1-4, with TRBD1 as a possible D gene (5 bases). CDR1 is DFQATT, CDR2 SNEGSKA, per germline (reference sequence). CDR3 length equals 15 residues. Trimming took off 1 base at V and 7 bases at J, with 16 bases between the two ends. The CDR3 sequence is CSARGLMGDGEKLFF. The CDR3 DNA is TGCAGTGCTAGAGGGCTTATGGGGGACGGTGAAAAACTGTTTTTT.

This rearrangement joins TRBV29-1 to TRBJ1-2; weak D call: TRBD1 (6 bases). The ends were cut back, 7 bases at V and 3 bases at J, with 15 bases in the middle. CDR1 SQVTM and CDR2 ANQGSEA come from the germline V gene. There are 13 residues in the CDR3. The CDR3 loop reads CSEEPRGHYGYTF. The CDR3 DNA is TGCAGCGAAGAGCCGCGGGGGCACTATGGCTACACCTTC. The complete variable domain, with remaining parts taken from reference TRBV29-1 and TRBJ1-2, reads SAVISQKPSRDICQRGTSLTIQCQVDSQVTMMFWYRQQPGQSLTLIATANQGSEATYESGFVIDKFPISRPNLTFSTLTVSNMSPEDSSIYLCSEEPRGHYGYTFGSGTRLTVV.

This clonotype was observed a few times. The rearrangement joins TRBV11-3 to TRBJ2-3; tentatively, D is TRBD1 (6 bases). V gave up 2 bases and J gave up 4 bases, with 7 bases separating them. The CDR3 loop spans 13 amino acids. Germline V gene sequence: CDR1 SGHNT, CDR2 YENEEA. The CDR3 reads CASSLTGPDTQYF. In DNA, the CDR3 is TGTGCCAGCAGCTTAACAGGGCCAGATACGCAGTATTTT.